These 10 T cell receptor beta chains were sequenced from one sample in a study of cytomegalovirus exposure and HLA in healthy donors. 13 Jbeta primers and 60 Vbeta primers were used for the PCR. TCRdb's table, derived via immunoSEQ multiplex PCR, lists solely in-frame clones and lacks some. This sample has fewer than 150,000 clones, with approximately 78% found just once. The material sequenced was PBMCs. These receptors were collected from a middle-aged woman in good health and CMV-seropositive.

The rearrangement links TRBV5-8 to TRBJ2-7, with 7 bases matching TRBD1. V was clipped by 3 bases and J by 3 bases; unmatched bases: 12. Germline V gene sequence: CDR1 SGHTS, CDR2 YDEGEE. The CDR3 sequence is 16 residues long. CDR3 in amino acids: CASSSMRGQIYYEQYF. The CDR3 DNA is TGTGCCAGCAGCTCGATGAGGGGGCAAATCTACTACGAGCAGTACTTC.

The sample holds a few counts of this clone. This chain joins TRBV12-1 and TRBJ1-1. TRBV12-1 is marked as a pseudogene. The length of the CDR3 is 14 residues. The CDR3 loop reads CASKVRLGLPRAFF. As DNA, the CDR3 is TGTGCCAGCAAGGTAAGACTTGGTCTGCCGCGAGCTTTCTTT.

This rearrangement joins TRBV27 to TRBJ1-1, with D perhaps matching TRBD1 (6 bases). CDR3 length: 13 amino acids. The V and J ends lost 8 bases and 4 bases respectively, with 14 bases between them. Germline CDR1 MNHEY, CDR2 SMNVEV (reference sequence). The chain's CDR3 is CASQRGSGTEAFF. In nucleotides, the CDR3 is TGTGCCAGCCAGAGGGGGTCGGGCACTGAAGCTTTCTTT.

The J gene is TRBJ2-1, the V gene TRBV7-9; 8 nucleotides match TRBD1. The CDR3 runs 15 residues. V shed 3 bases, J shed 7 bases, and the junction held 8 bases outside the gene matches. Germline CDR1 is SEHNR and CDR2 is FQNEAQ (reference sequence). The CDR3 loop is CASSFKGTGVNEQFF. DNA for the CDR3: TGTGCCAGCAGCTTCAAGGGGACAGGCGTTAATGAGCAGTTCTTC.

CDR3 nucleotides: TGTGCCAGCAGCTTGGCCACCCTGGACACTGAAGCTTTCTTT. Protein sequence: CASSLATLDTEAFF. This chain uses TRBV11-1 with TRBJ1-1; D gene ambiguous. Between the trimmed V and J ends, which lost 3 bases and 3 bases, there was a span of 11 bases. The germline V gene has CDR1 SGHAT and CDR2 FQDESV (reference sequence). The length of the CDR3 is 14 residues.

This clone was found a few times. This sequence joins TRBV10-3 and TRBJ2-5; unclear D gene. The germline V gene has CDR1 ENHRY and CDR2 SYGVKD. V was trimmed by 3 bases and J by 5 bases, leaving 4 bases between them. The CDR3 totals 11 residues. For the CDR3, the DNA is TGTGCCATCAGTGACGGGGAGACCCAGTACTTC. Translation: CAISDGETQYF.

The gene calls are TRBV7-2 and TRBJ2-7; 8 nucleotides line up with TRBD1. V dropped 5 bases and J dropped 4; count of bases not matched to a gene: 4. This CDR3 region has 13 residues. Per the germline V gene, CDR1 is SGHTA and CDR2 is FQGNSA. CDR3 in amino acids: CASSLRQGYEQYF. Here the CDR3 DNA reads TGTGCCAGCAGCCTGCGACAGGGGTACGAGCAGTACTTC. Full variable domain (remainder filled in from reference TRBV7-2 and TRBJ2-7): GAGVSQSPSNKVTEKGKDVELRCDPISGHTALYWYRQSLGQGLEFLIYFQGNSAPDKSGLPSDRFSAERTGGSVSTLTIQRTQQEDSAVYLCASSLRQGYEQYFGPGTRLTVT.

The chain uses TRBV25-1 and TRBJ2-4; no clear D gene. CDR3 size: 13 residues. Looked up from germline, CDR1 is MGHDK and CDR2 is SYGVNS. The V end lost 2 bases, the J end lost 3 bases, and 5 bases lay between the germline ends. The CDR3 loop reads CASSEVGKNIQYF. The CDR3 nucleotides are TGTGCCAGCAGTGAAGTCGGCAAAAACATTCAGTACTTC.

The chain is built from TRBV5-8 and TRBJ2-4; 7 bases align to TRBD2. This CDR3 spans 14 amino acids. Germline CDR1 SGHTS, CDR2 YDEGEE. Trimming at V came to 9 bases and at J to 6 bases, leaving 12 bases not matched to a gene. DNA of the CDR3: TGTGCCACCGGCGGTGGGCGGGGGAGAAACATTCAGTACTTC. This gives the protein CATGGGRGRNIQYF. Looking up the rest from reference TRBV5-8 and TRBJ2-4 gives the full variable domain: EAGVTQSPTHLIKTRGQQATLRCSPISGHTSVYWYQQALGLGLQFLLWYDEGEERNRGNFPPRFSGRQFPNYSSELNVNALELEDSALYLCATGGGRGRNIQYFGAGTRLSVL.

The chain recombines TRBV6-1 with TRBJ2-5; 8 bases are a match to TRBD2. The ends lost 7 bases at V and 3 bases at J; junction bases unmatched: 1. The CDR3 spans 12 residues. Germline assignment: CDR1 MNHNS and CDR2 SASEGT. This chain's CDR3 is CASKAGEETQYF. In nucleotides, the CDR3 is TGTGCCAGCAAAGCGGGGGAAGAGACCCAGTACTTC.